The clone carrying this T cell receptor beta chain showed up just a few times. Its antigen is unidentified. Here immunoSEQ multiplex PCR was the method, and the copy in TCRdb shows in-frame clones only, minus some. The sample lists some 3,000 clones; around 73% were seen once. Germline CDR1 and CDR2: SGDLS and YYNGEE. The CDR3 is made up of 15 amino acids. V shed 3 bases and J shed 0 bases, with 12 bases lying between them. The data are from a study of CD8 T cell repertoires and HIV-1 epitope variants. Study information: Tested: three Gag epitope families, Nef HW9 and YT9.

Study observations and caveats: Fewer than ten TCR beta clonotypes were antigen-specific, more than five apparently recognizing autologous or escape variants.

The TCR sequence derives from a male donor with HIV. The chain is built from TRBV9 and TRBJ1-1; D not resolved. Sequencing was performed on cultured CD8+ T cells derived from PBMCs. The CDR3 region is CASSAGEILNTEAFF. The CDR3 DNA reads as TGTGCCAGCAGCGCCGGGGAGATTTTGAACACTGAAGCTTTCTTT.